Each of the 12 T cell receptor beta chains below was sequenced from the same sample in a study of T cell responses to AZD1222 COVID-19 vaccine. Profiled with immunoSEQ multiplex PCR; TCRdb holds only in-frame clones, not every one. Of just under 150,000 clones detected, approximately 91% appear once; the ten largest clones hold under 7%. The specimen was peripheral blood, collected 28 days after the second dose of the MenACWY control vaccine. The receptors stem from an adult who received the MenACWY meningococcal vaccine as a control.

The rearrangement joins TRBV9 to TRBJ2-7; no firm D call. Deletions cut 3 bases from V and 3 bases from J, with 13 bases between. Germline loops: CDR1 SGDLS, CDR2 YYNGEE. The CDR3 spans 14 residues. CDR3 nucleotide sequence: TGTGCCAGCAGCGGCGGTGGAACCGTCTACGAGCAGTACTTC. This encodes CASSGGGTVYEQYF.

V gene TRBV28 combines with J gene TRBJ1-2; a possible D gene is TRBD1 (6 bases). The germline V and J ends were trimmed by 2 bases and 7 bases, with 20 bases remaining between them. Germline V gene data show CDR1 as MDHEN and CDR2 as SYDVKM. The CDR3 spans 16 residues. CDR3 sequence: CASSLSKRARGFGYTF. DNA of the CDR3: TGTGCCAGCAGTTTAAGCAAGCGTGCGAGGGGGTTTGGCTACACCTTC.

This chain links TRBV28 with TRBJ1-2, with 9 bases lining up with TRBD1. Germline assignment: CDR1 MDHEN and CDR2 SYDVKM. Germline trimming cut 8 bases from V and 5 bases from J; bases unmatched to any gene: 3. The CDR3 extends over 12 amino acids. The CDR3 DNA is TGTGCCAGCGCGACAGGGGGGTATGGCTACACCTTC. This translates into CASATGGYGYTF.

The V and J genes are TRBV3-1 (or the pseudogene TRBV3-2) and TRBJ2-3; 12 positions agree with TRBD2. The CDR3 extends over 16 amino acids. V was clipped by 1 base and J by 4 bases; unmatched bases: 3. Germline CDR1 is LGHDT and CDR2 is YNNKEL (reference sequence). As DNA, the CDR3 is TGTGCCAGCAGCCAAGCTAGCGGGGGGGCGCCAGATACGCAGTATTTT. Its translation: CASSQASGGAPDTQYF.

V usage is TRBV29-1 and J usage is TRBJ2-7, with TRBD2 matching 11 bases. This CDR3 is built from 16 residues. Germline V gene data show CDR1 as SQVTM and CDR2 as ANQGSEA. V dropped 5 bases and J dropped 1; count of bases not matched to a gene: 10. The CDR3 sequence is CSVLGTSGSMSYEQYF. The CDR3 nucleotides read TGCAGCGTTCTAGGGACTAGCGGCTCGATGTCCTACGAGCAGTACTTC.

V and J are TRBV9 and TRBJ1-1; no clear D gene. V gave up 0 bases and J gave up 9 bases, with 18 bases separating them. Germline V gene lookup returns CDR1 SGDLS and CDR2 YYNGEE. The CDR3 is 15 residues long. The CDR3 coding sequence is TGTGCCAGCAGCGTAGACTTCGTGTCATCTCGTCAAGCTTTCTTT. Translating gives CASSVDFVSSRQAFF. Supplemented by reference TRBV9 and TRBJ1-1, the full variable domain reads DSGVTQTPKHLITATGQRVTLRCSPRSGDLSVYWYQQSLDQGLQFLIQYYNGEERAKGNILERFSAQQFPDLHSELNLSSLELGDSALYFCASSVDFVSSRQAFFGQGTRLTVV.

V and J are TRBV6-6 and TRBJ1-1; no clear D gene. This CDR3 contains 15 residues. The germline V gene has CDR1 MNHNY and CDR2 SVGAGI (reference sequence). Trimming removed 10 bases from V and 1 base from J, with 19 bases in between. CDR3 DNA sequence: TGTGCCACCTTACCAAGTCCCGACCGGAACACTGAAGCTTTCTTT. Translated, it gives CATLPSPDRNTEAFF.

This chain joins TRBV7-3 and TRBJ2-1; D is possibly TRBD1 or TRBD2 (6 bases each). V lost 5 bases, J lost 7 bases, and 15 bases lay in between. In germline, CDR1 is SGHTA, CDR2 FQGTGA. The CDR3 contains 14 residues. The CDR3 is CASSATAGQNEQFF. The CDR3 DNA reads TGTGCCAGCAGCGCGACCGCGGGACAAAATGAGCAGTTCTTC.

This CDR3 is CASSLIGDSNQPQHF. The CDR3 DNA is TGTGCCAGCAGCTTAATCGGAGATAGCAATCAGCCCCAGCATTTT. The chain links TRBV7-2 to TRBJ1-5; unclear D gene. Germline lookup yields CDR1 SGHTA and CDR2 FQGNSA. Trimming cost V 2 bases and J 0 bases, with 8 bases left between them. This CDR3 has 15 residues.

V usage is TRBV11-3 and J usage is TRBJ2-3; the D gene is possibly TRBD1 (5 bases). The germline V gene encodes CDR1 SGHNT and CDR2 YENEEA. Trimming removed 5 bases at V and 0 bases at J, with 15 bases between. This CDR3 comprises 16 residues. CDR3 in DNA: TGTGCCAGCAGCCACGACAGTTTTTTTAGCACAGATACGCAGTATTTT. Amino acid sequence: CASSHDSFFSTDTQYF.

The sample holds one count of this clone. J is TRBJ1-5 and V is TRBV19, with D uncertain. Germline V gene data show CDR1 as LNHDA and CDR2 as SQIVND (reference sequence). The CDR3 contains 16 residues. V was cut by 3 bases and J by 3 bases, with 15 bases left in between. CDR3 sequence (DNA): TGTGCCAGTAGTATTCCATTTGGGCAGGTCAATCAGCCCCAGCATTTT. Translating it yields CASSIPFGQVNQPQHF.

The J gene is TRBJ1-1, the V gene TRBV11-1, with no clear D. Per the germline V gene, CDR1 is SGHAT and CDR2 is FQDESV (reference sequence). V was trimmed by 2 bases and J by 2 bases, leaving 9 bases between them. The CDR3 covers 14 residues. CDR3 sequence (DNA): TGTGCCAGCAGCTTAACCCTCCATAACACTGAAGCTTTCTTT. Residues: CASSLTLHNTEAFF. Supplemented by reference TRBV11-1 and TRBJ1-1, the full variable domain reads EAEVAQSPRYKITEKSQAVAFWCDPISGHATLYWYRQILGQGPELLVQFQDESVVDDSQLPKDRFSAERLKGVDSTLKIQPAELGDSAMYLCASSLTLHNTEAFFGQGTRLTVV.